The 14 T cell receptor beta chains reported below all come from one sample, sequenced in a study of blood T cell repertoires in COVID-19. Here immunoSEQ multiplex PCR was the method, and the copy in TCRdb shows in-frame clones only, minus some. The table records around 57,000 clones, 88% of them present only once. The sample consisted of peripheral blood. Receptors were obtained from a human donor in a cohort sampled during active COVID-19.

The chain is built from TRBV28 and TRBJ2-1, with 14 nucleotides matching TRBD2. Trimming at V came to 5 bases and at J to 6 bases, leaving 9 bases not matched to a gene. This CDR3 contains 17 residues. Germline V gives CDR1 MDHEN, CDR2 SYDVKM. The CDR3 bases are TGTGCCAGCAGTGCACAGGGACTAGCGGGAGTGTCCAATGAGCAGTTCTTC. Amino acids: CASSAQGLAGVSNEQFF.

The J gene is TRBJ2-5, the V gene TRBV4-1; TRBD1 matches at 7 bases. V shed 3 bases, J shed 2 bases, and the junction held 6 bases outside the gene matches. The germline V gene has CDR1 MGHRA and CDR2 YSYEKL. This CDR3 has 15 amino acids. The CDR3 spells CASSQRTGAQETQYF. The CDR3 nucleotides read TGCGCCAGCAGCCAGCGGACAGGAGCTCAAGAGACCCAGTACTTC.

The chain combines TRBV2 with TRBJ1-2; D is ambiguous. The germline V and J ends were trimmed by 8 bases and 2 bases, with 12 bases remaining between them. This CDR3 is built from 13 residues. The germline V gene encodes CDR1 SNHLY and CDR2 FYNNEI. Here the CDR3 reads CASRGQENYGYTF. The CDR3 DNA sequence: TGTGCCAGCCGAGGCCAAGAGAACTATGGCTACACCTTC.

The sample holds a few counts of this clone. The chain links TRBV2 to TRBJ1-5; D is uncertain. CDR3 length: 15 amino acids. Germline loops: CDR1 SNHLY, CDR2 FYNNEI. The V end was cut by 3 bases, the J end by 9 bases, with 18 bases between. The CDR3 DNA follows: TGTGCCAGCAGTGATGGATGGGCGTACGGATCGCCCCAGCATTTT. It specifies CASSDGWAYGSPQHF.

The genes are TRBV7-2 and TRBJ2-7, with 13 positions matching TRBD2. The CDR3 contains 19 residues. J gave up 3 bases and V 2 bases, and 13 bases lay outside the gene matches. Germline V gene data show CDR1 as SGHTA and CDR2 as FQGNSA. The CDR3 region has the DNA TGTGCCAGCAGCTTAATAGAGGGACTAGCGGGGCTACAAGGCTACGAGCAGTACTTC. The encoded protein is CASSLIEGLAGLQGYEQYF.

The chain links TRBV10-1 to TRBJ2-2, with TRBD2 matching over 12 bases. CDR1 WNHNN and CDR2 SYGVQD come from the germline V gene (reference sequence). There are 14 residues in the CDR3. Trimming took 8 bases from V and 6 from J; bases not matched to a gene: 4. CDR3 nucleotide sequence: TGCGCCAGCCGACTAGCGGGAGAGTCCGGGGAGCTGTTTTTT. Amino acids: CASRLAGESGELFF.

The chain uses TRBV11-2 and TRBJ2-6; a possible D gene is TRBD2 (6 bases). V lost 3 bases and J 0 bases, leaving 12 bases between the germline ends. CDR1 is SGHAT and CDR2 is FQNNGV in the germline V gene. This CDR3 spans 17 amino acids. The CDR3 DNA reads as TGTGCCAGCAGCTTCCCGGGACTGATCTCTGGGGCCAACGTCCTGACTTTC. Its translation is CASSFPGLISGANVLTF. The variable domain in full, with the rest retrieved from reference TRBV11-2 and TRBJ2-6, is EAGVAQSPRYKIIEKRQSVAFWCNPISGHATLYWYQQILGQGPKLLIQFQNNGVVDDSQLPKDRFSAERLKGVDSTLKIQPAKLEDSAVYLCASSFPGLISGANVLTFGAGSRLTVL.

The chain couples TRBV10-1 to TRBJ2-1; D possibly corresponds to TRBD2 (6 bases). This CDR3 is built from 15 residues. Looked up from germline, CDR1 is WNHNN and CDR2 is SYGVQD (reference sequence). The V and J ends lost 5 bases and 5 bases respectively, with 16 bases between them. The DNA for the CDR3 is TGCGCCAGCAGTAGTTCCGGGACTTCAAACAATGAGCAGTTCTTC. This translates into CASSSSGTSNNEQFF.

V usage is TRBV14 and J usage is TRBJ1-1; D unresolved. The CDR3 has 14 residues. V lost 8 bases and J lost 10, with 23 bases in between. The V gene's germline CDR1 is SGHDN and CDR2 FVKESK. CDR3 protein: CASQNSLVSTGAFF. The CDR3 DNA is TGTGCCAGCCAAAATTCCTTGGTCTCAACGGGAGCTTTCTTT.

The chain carries TRBV12-3 or TRBV12-4 and TRBJ2-3, with no clear D. The V end lost 6 bases, the J end lost 0 bases, and 4 bases lay between the germline ends. CDR3 length: 12 amino acids. CDR3 in amino acids: CASRTSTDTQYF. Here the CDR3 DNA reads TGTGCCAGCAGAACTAGCACAGATACGCAGTATTTT.

This clone has a single count. The V gene is TRBV9, the J gene TRBJ1-1; D might be TRBD1 (5 bases). The germline V gene has CDR1 SGDLS and CDR2 YYNGEE. The CDR3 contains 13 residues. Between the trimmed V and J ends, which lost 3 bases and 5 bases, there was a span of 11 bases. The CDR3 loop reads CASSASRDTEAFF. DNA for the CDR3: TGTGCCAGCAGCGCTTCCAGGGATACTGAAGCTTTCTTT. The full variable domain, in which reference TRBV9 and TRBJ1-1 provide the parts outside the CDR3, is DSGVTQTPKHLITATGQRVTLRCSPRSGDLSVYWYQQSLDQGLQFLIQYYNGEERAKGNILERFSAQQFPDLHSELNLSSLELGDSALYFCASSASRDTEAFFGQGTRLTVV.

V gene TRBV29-1 combines with J gene TRBJ2-7, with TRBD2 identical over 10 bases. The trim removed 4 bases at V and 0 bases at J, leaving 12 bases unmatched. CDR1 is SQVTM and CDR2 is ANQGSEA in the germline V gene. The CDR3 is 17 residues long. The CDR3 spells CSVVRGGLASISYEQYF. CDR3 DNA: TGCAGCGTTGTCCGGGGGGGACTAGCGAGTATCTCCTACGAGCAGTACTTC.

The V and J genes are TRBV3-1 (or the pseudogene TRBV3-2) and TRBJ1-6; D is unclear. Trimming stripped 0 bases from V and 11 bases from J, with 17 bases between. The CDR3 sequence is 16 residues long. Germline CDR1 is LGHDT and CDR2 is YNNKEL (reference sequence). The CDR3 loop reads CASSQDGGGSPAPLHF. CDR3 in DNA: TGTGCCAGCAGCCAAGATGGTGGTGGGAGTCCGGCACCCCTCCACTTT.

The rearrangement uses TRBV7-9 and TRBJ1-1; D unresolved. V lost 3 bases and J 8 bases, leaving 10 bases between the germline ends. In germline, CDR1 is SEHNR, CDR2 FQNEAQ (reference sequence). The CDR3 runs 12 residues. For the CDR3, the DNA is TGTGCCAGCAGCTTGGAGGCGTGGGAAGCTTTCTTT. Translation gives CASSLEAWEAFF.